This TCR beta chain was retrieved from a study of shared clonotypes between healthy human individuals. This clone showed up just once. The donor population consisted of healthy HIV-negative adults with no recent acute infections or vaccinations. CDR1 is SGHNT and CDR2 is YENEEA in the germline V gene. This CDR3 contains 14 residues. Between the trimmed V and J ends, which lost 3 bases and 6 bases, there was a span of 11 bases. PCR replicates from unsorted PBMC used about 310 ng DNA, and this amount was some 30,000 T cell genomes. Here immunoSEQ multiplex PCR was the method, and the copy in TCRdb shows in-frame clones only, minus some. The top ten hold 13% of the sample, which has 400,000 to 500,000 clones, 76% seen once.

This clonotype was obtained from a woman aged 40 to 55 in good health. Some clones in this sample may be carry-over from other donors' samples. Material: PBMCs. This chain uses TRBV11-3 with TRBJ2-2; possibly TRBD1 or TRBD2 for D (6 bases each). CDR3 in amino acids: CASSLGGDPGELFF. The CDR3 coding sequence is TGTGCCAGCAGCTTGGGGGGCGATCCCGGGGAGCTGTTTTTT.